The 16 T cell receptor beta chains below were found in one sample sequenced in a study of cytomegalovirus exposure and HLA in healthy donors. The study ran its PCR with 60 Vbeta and 13 Jbeta primers. Profiled with immunoSEQ multiplex PCR; TCRdb holds only in-frame clones, not every one. The sample holds more than 85,000 clones, over 60% seen once. Sequencing used PBMCs. Source of these receptors: a woman aged 25 to 45 in good health and CMV-seronegative.

The genes are TRBV4-2 and TRBJ2-3; a possible D gene is TRBD2 (7 bases). CDR3 length: 17 amino acids. V shed 1 base and J shed 3 bases, with 17 bases lying between them. Per the germline V gene, CDR1 is LGHNA and CDR2 is YNFKEQ. The CDR3 DNA reads TGTGCCAGCAGCCAAGGGGAGGGGGGGCGTTCGACAGATACGCAGTATTTT. Protein product: CASSQGEGGRSTDTQYF.

The chain joins TRBV4-1 to TRBJ2-3, with TRBD2 matching 15 bases. Germline-derived CDR1 and CDR2 are MGHRA and YSYEKL. The CDR3 consists of 18 residues. The ends lost 4 bases at V and 1 base at J; junction bases unmatched: 6. The CDR3 sequence: CASSRGGLAGGGTDTQYF. CDR3 in DNA: TGCGCCAGCAGCCGGGGAGGACTAGCGGGAGGGGGCACAGATACGCAGTATTTT.

V is TRBV6-6 and J is TRBJ1-5, with 7 bases identical to TRBD1. The V gene end was trimmed by 6 bases and the J gene end by 6 bases; junction bases not matched to a gene: 8. This CDR3 comprises 14 residues. From germline, CDR1 is MNHNY and CDR2 SVGAGI (reference sequence). CDR3 sequence reads: CASSKGQAVQPQHF. CDR3 coding DNA: TGTGCCAGCAGCAAAGGACAGGCGGTTCAGCCCCAGCATTTT.

Only one count was recorded for this clone. V gene TRBV5-1 combines with J gene TRBJ2-1; TRBD2 aligns across 12 bases. Germline values: CDR1 SGHRS, CDR2 YFSETQ. V trimming: 3 bases; J trimming: 5 bases; junction bases outside the gene matches: 3. The CDR3 is 15 residues long. The chain's CDR3 is CASSSLAGGNNEQFF. CDR3 DNA sequence: TGCGCCAGCAGCTCTCTAGCGGGGGGGAACAATGAGCAGTTCTTC.

This clone has only a few counts. The chain carries TRBV5-1 and TRBJ2-1, with 8 nucleotides matching TRBD1. The CDR3 has 16 amino acids. Germline loops: CDR1 SGHRS, CDR2 YFSETQ. Trimming took 6 bases from V and 2 from J; bases not matched to a gene: 10. CDR3 nucleotides: TGCGCCAGCAAACCAGTAACAGGGGGTACCTACAATGAGCAGTTCTTC. Translation gives CASKPVTGGTYNEQFF.

This chain connects TRBV7-8 to TRBJ1-2; a possible D gene is TRBD1 (5 bases). This CDR3 region has 13 residues. V lost 4 bases to trimming and J lost 8 bases, with 14 bases between them. Germline V gene sequence: CDR1 SGHVS, CDR2 FQNEAQ. CDR3: CASSSHGADGYTF. The DNA for the CDR3 is TGTGCCAGCAGCTCTCATGGGGCGGACGGCTACACCTTC.

This clone was seen many times. CDR3 protein: CASSYSSRGSGYTF. For the CDR3, the DNA is TGTGCCAGCAGTTACTCTTCCAGGGGTTCTGGCTACACCTTC. This sequence joins TRBV6-5 and TRBJ1-2, with D perhaps TRBD1 (6 bases). This CDR3 has 14 amino acids. CDR1 MNHEY and CDR2 SVGAGI come from the germline V gene. Trimming took off 0 bases at V and 7 bases at J, with 12 bases between the two ends.

The chain carries TRBV13 and TRBJ1-1; no reliable D call. The CDR3 is 12 residues long. Deletions cut 8 bases from V and 1 base from J, with 8 bases between. CDR1 and CDR2 (germline): PRHDT, FYEKMQ (reference sequence). CDR3 coding DNA: TGTGCCAGCCGGGAGGGGAACACTGAAGCTTTCTTT. Its protein product is CASREGNTEAFF.

The chain carries TRBV30 and TRBJ1-1, with TRBD1 matching over 7 bases. Germline V gene lookup returns CDR1 GTSNPN and CDR2 SVGIG (reference sequence). The CDR3 runs to 13 residues. V lost 5 bases and J lost 11; bases outside the gene matches: 14. In nucleotides, the CDR3 is TGTGCCTGGGACCCAGGGGGTCCTCGGGGCGCTTTCTTT. It encodes CAWDPGGPRGAFF.

V and J are TRBV18 and TRBJ2-3; a weak D match, TRBD2 (5 bases). Deletions cut 2 bases from V and 0 bases from J, with 6 bases between. CDR1 and CDR2 (germline): KGHSH, LQKENI. The CDR3 is 14 residues long. CDR3 nucleotide sequence: TGTGCCAGCTCACCAAGCGGCAGCACAGATACGCAGTATTTT. This translates into CASSPSGSTDTQYF. Complete variable domain (other parts from reference TRBV18 and TRBJ2-3): NAGVMQNPRHLVRRRGQEARLRCSPMKGHSHVYWYRQLPEEGLKFMVYLQKENIIDESGMPKERFSAEFPKEGPSILRIQQVVRGDSAAYFCASSPSGSTDTQYFGPGTRLTVL.

The chain carries TRBV11-3 and TRBJ1-1; 9 bases agree with TRBD1. J gave up 5 bases and V 4 bases, and 8 bases lay outside the gene matches. CDR3 length equals 15 residues. Germline lookup yields CDR1 SGHNT and CDR2 YENEEA. The CDR3 here is CASSSGQGGGTEAFF. The CDR3 region has the DNA TGTGCCAGCAGCTCGGGACAGGGCGGTGGTACTGAAGCTTTCTTT.

The genes are TRBV28 and TRBJ2-7; the match to TRBD1 covers 8 bases. The CDR3 is 16 residues long. The germline gives CDR1 MDHEN, CDR2 SYDVKM. Losses at the gene ends were 6 bases for V and 3 bases for J; bases not matched to a gene: 13. CDR3 in DNA: TGTGCCAGCAGAGGACAGGGTGCGTCGGCCCTCTACGAGCAGTACTTC. This translates into CASRGQGASALYEQYF.

This chain joins TRBV29-1 and TRBJ2-7; D perhaps matches TRBD2 (7 bases). The CDR3 covers 13 residues. Germline V gives CDR1 SQVTM, CDR2 ANQGSEA. Trimming shortened V by 1 base and J by 2 bases, and 9 bases separated the two germline ends. In nucleotides, the CDR3 is TGCAGCGTTGAAGTAGGGGGGGCCTACGAGCAGTACTTC. Translated: CSVEVGGAYEQYF.

V gene TRBV16 combines with J gene TRBJ1-1; weak D call: TRBD1 (6 bases). The CDR3 runs 14 residues. Germline loops: CDR1 KGHSY, CDR2 FQNENV. V was clipped by 0 bases and J by 5 bases, with 10 bases between them. CDR3 amino acids: CASSQSRGWTEAFF. Written as DNA, the CDR3 is TGTGCCAGCAGCCAATCGAGGGGGTGGACTGAAGCTTTCTTT.

The rearrangement joins TRBV28 to TRBJ2-7; 8 bases map to TRBD1. CDR1 is MDHEN and CDR2 is SYDVKM in the germline V gene. This CDR3 contains 14 residues. V lost 4 bases and J lost 0; bases outside the gene matches: 2. The CDR3 spells CASSSQGGSYEQYF. As DNA, the CDR3 is TGTGCCAGCAGTTCACAGGGGGGCTCCTACGAGCAGTACTTC.

This clone was observed a handful of times. V and J are TRBV4-3 and TRBJ2-7; 10 nucleotides align to TRBD2. Germline V gene data show CDR1 as LGHNA and CDR2 as YSLEER. Losses at the gene ends were 1 base for V and 7 bases for J; bases not matched to a gene: 7. The CDR3 length is 15 residues. In DNA, the CDR3 is TGCGCCAGCAGCCAAGTCCTAGCGGGAGTGGGGGAGCAGTACTTC. It yields the protein CASSQVLAGVGEQYF.